A single sample gave rise to the 17 T cell receptor beta chains below, sequenced in a study of cytomegalovirus exposure and HLA in healthy donors. PCR primers comprised 60 Vbeta and 13 Jbeta primers. The repertoire was sequenced with immunoSEQ multiplex PCR; TCRdb's copy has only in-frame clones and lacks some. This sample has 160,000 or so clones, with 65% to 85% found just once. Sequencing used PBMCs. These receptors were obtained from a man aged 50-59 years in good health and CMV-seropositive.

This clone was seen only once. V and J are TRBV23-1 and TRBJ2-2, with TRBD2 matching 10 bases. Being an ORF, TRBV23-1 has a function that is uncertain. V shed 4 bases, J shed 7 bases, and the junction held 15 bases outside the gene matches. The CDR3 contains 18 residues. The CDR3 sequence: CASSPQPDSGREVGELFF. CDR3 coding DNA: TGCGCCAGCAGTCCCCAGCCGGACAGCGGGAGGGAGGTCGGGGAGCTGTTTTTT.

This chain uses TRBV28 with TRBJ1-6; 7 bases fit TRBD1. This CDR3 is 15 amino acids long. Germline V CDR1 and CDR2: MDHEN, SYDVKM. V was pared by 6 bases and J by 6 bases, with 8 bases of the junction left unmatched. The CDR3 is CASSPVGQLNSPLHF. The CDR3 region has the DNA TGTGCCAGCAGCCCGGTGGGACAGCTTAATTCACCCCTCCACTTT.

In this sample, this clone turned up once. CDR3 nucleotides: TGTGCCAGCAGAGTACCGGGACAGGGAACGAACACTGAAGCTTTCTTT. Translating gives CASRVPGQGTNTEAFF. V and J are TRBV2 and TRBJ1-1, with 9 bases that match TRBD1. V trimming: 6 bases; J trimming: 1 base; junction bases outside the gene matches: 9. Germline CDR1 reads SNHLY; CDR2 reads FYNNEI. CDR3 length: 16 amino acids.

The chain links TRBV28 to TRBJ2-2; a weak D match, TRBD1 (6 bases). This CDR3 comprises 16 residues. CDR1 MDHEN and CDR2 SYDVKM come from the germline V gene. V lost 2 bases to trimming and J lost 4 bases, with 14 bases between them. The CDR3 sequence is CASSLVTGSGTGELFF. CDR3 sequence (DNA): TGTGCCAGCAGTTTAGTTACAGGGAGCGGCACCGGGGAGCTGTTTTTT.

In this sample, this clone turned up once. This chain uses TRBV7-9 with TRBJ1-1; TRBD1 is a possible D gene (5 bases). CDR1 is SEHNR and CDR2 is FQNEAQ in the germline V gene (reference sequence). With 4 bases removed from V and 1 base from J, the gap between germline ends came to 7 bases. The CDR3 is made up of 13 amino acids. The CDR3 sequence is CASSSGQNTEAFF. CDR3 bases: TGTGCCAGCAGCTCCGGACAGAACACTGAAGCTTTCTTT.

This chain joins TRBV5-8 and TRBJ1-4; 9 bases are a match to TRBD1. Trimming took 4 bases from V and 7 from J; bases not matched to a gene: 11. CDR3 length: 16 amino acids. Per germline, CDR1 SGHTS and CDR2 YDEGEE. CDR3 bases: TGTGCCAGCAGCCCGGGACAGGGAGTGCGCAGTGAAAAACTGTTTTTT. This gives the protein CASSPGQGVRSEKLFF.

V gene TRBV4-1 combines with J gene TRBJ2-5; TRBD2 matches 14 bases. The CDR3 loop spans 15 amino acids. Germline V gene data show CDR1 as MGHRA and CDR2 as YSYEKL. Trimming cost V 3 bases and J 3 bases; bases outside gene matches: 0. CDR3 loop: CASSQGLAGEETQYF. The CDR3 DNA follows: TGCGCCAGCAGCCAGGGACTAGCGGGGGAAGAGACCCAGTACTTC.

The chain joins TRBV28 to TRBJ1-1, with D uncertain. V shed 4 bases and J shed 8 bases, with 8 bases lying between them. Germline V CDR1 and CDR2: MDHEN, SYDVKM. This CDR3 is built from 11 residues. The CDR3 bases are TGTGCCAGCAGTTCGGGAGGGGAAGCTTTCTTT. It specifies CASSSGGEAFF.

V and J are TRBV11-2 and TRBJ2-4; the D gene is possibly TRBD1 (6 bases). The germline V and J ends were trimmed by 7 bases and 3 bases, with 19 bases remaining between them. The length of the CDR3 is 16 residues. The germline V gene has CDR1 SGHAT and CDR2 FQNNGV. CDR3 region: CASTGQPEIIKNIQYF. DNA of the CDR3: TGTGCCAGCACCGGACAGCCGGAGATTATCAAAAACATTCAGTACTTC. The whole variable domain, remainder taken from reference TRBV11-2 and TRBJ2-4, is EAGVAQSPRYKIIEKRQSVAFWCNPISGHATLYWYQQILGQGPKLLIQFQNNGVVDDSQLPKDRFSAERLKGVDSTLKIQPAKLEDSAVYLCASTGQPEIIKNIQYFGAGTRLSVL.

The rearrangement uses TRBV28 and TRBJ1-5; D not resolved. Trimming pared 0 bases from V and 0 bases from J, leaving 9 bases between. This CDR3 is built from 16 residues. The germline V gene encodes CDR1 MDHEN and CDR2 SYDVKM. In nucleotides, the CDR3 is TGTGCCAGCAGTTTATGGAGAGGAATTAGCAATCAGCCCCAGCATTTT. It encodes CASSLWRGISNQPQHF.

This chain uses TRBV28 with TRBJ1-1; D unresolved. V lost 4 bases, J lost 5 bases, and 5 bases lay in between. This CDR3 is 11 amino acids long. Germline CDR1 and CDR2: MDHEN and SYDVKM. The CDR3 region is CASSSPTEAFF. In DNA, the CDR3 is TGTGCCAGCAGTTCCCCGACTGAAGCTTTCTTT. Variable domain in full (rest from reference TRBV28 and TRBJ1-1): DVKVTQSSRYLVKRTGEKVFLECVQDMDHENMFWYRQDPGLGLRLIYFSYDVKMKEKGDIPEGYSVSREKKERFSLILESASTNQTSMYLCASSSPTEAFFGQGTRLTVV.

The chain uses TRBV5-1 and TRBJ2-3; 11 bases align to TRBD2. The CDR3 contains 14 residues. V dropped 7 bases and J dropped 3; count of bases not matched to a gene: 4. The germline CDR1 and CDR2 sequences are SGHRS and YFSETQ. Here the CDR3 DNA reads TGCGCCAGCGCAGCTAGCGGGGGGACAGATACGCAGTATTTT. Translated, it gives CASAASGGTDTQYF.

In this sample, this clone turned up a few times. The rearrangement uses TRBV18 and TRBJ1-5; TRBD1 is a possible D gene (5 bases). Trimming took off 2 bases at V and 3 bases at J, with 5 bases between the two ends. The CDR3 spans 13 residues. The germline V gene encodes CDR1 KGHSH and CDR2 LQKENI. CDR3 sequence: CASSPGHNQPQHF. CDR3 DNA sequence: TGTGCCAGCTCACCAGGACACAATCAGCCCCAGCATTTT.

This rearrangement joins TRBV5-5 to TRBJ2-7; TRBD1 matches 8 bases. V shed 5 bases and J 2 bases; nucleotides not matched to a gene: 12. CDR1 is SGHKS and CDR2 is YYEKEE in the germline V gene (reference sequence). The CDR3 sequence is 16 residues long. In DNA form, the CDR3 reads TGTGCCAGCAGGCAACCCTCAGGGGGCGGACCCTACGAGCAGTACTTC. Amino acids: CASRQPSGGGPYEQYF.

V usage is TRBV10-1 and J usage is TRBJ2-7; possible D gene TRBD1, 5 bases. The CDR3 runs to 17 residues. The germline CDR1 and CDR2 sequences are WNHNN and SYGVQD (reference sequence). V was cut by 2 bases and J by 4 bases, with 21 bases left in between. The CDR3, as DNA: TGCGCCAGCAGTGAGAGGGCCAGGGCCATGGGTGGGTACGAGCAGTACTTC. As protein: CASSERARAMGGYEQYF.

The chain joins TRBV11-2 to TRBJ2-3; no clear D. This CDR3 is 12 amino acids long. Germline CDR1 reads SGHAT; CDR2 reads FQNNGV. The V gene lost 3 bases and the J gene lost 5 bases, with 6 bases spanning the gap. CDR3 DNA: TGTGCCAGCAGCTTCGGGTTAGATACGCAGTATTTT. Residues: CASSFGLDTQYF.

This clone was detected a few times. This chain connects TRBV7-3 to TRBJ1-5; tentatively, D is TRBD1 (5 bases). Germline values: CDR1 SGHTA, CDR2 FQGTGA. This CDR3 has 21 residues. Trimming left V 5 bases short and J 1 base short, with 30 bases between. The CDR3 DNA sequence: TGTGCCAGCAGCGACAGAATGAGGTACCCTCGGTCGAGTTTAAGCAATCAGCCCCAGCATTTT. Translated: CASSDRMRYPRSSLSNQPQHF.